This T cell receptor beta chain was observed in a study of long-term antiretroviral therapy in people with HIV. This clone was seen a few times. At least one PBMC sample before ART and at least two after were required. immunoSEQ v3.0 was run at survey level. Assay: immunoSEQ multiplex PCR; the TCRdb copy retains only in-frame clones and omits some. The sample records 30,000 to 35,000 clones, about three quarters being singletons. Germline-derived CDR1 and CDR2 are KGHSH and LQKENI. V lost 2 bases, J lost 2 bases, and 12 bases lay in between. The CDR3 spans 15 residues. The sequencing here drew on unsorted PBMCs, taken 3.1 years after starting antiretroviral therapy. This sequence was found in a woman aged 45-65 years with HIV. The rearrangement joins TRBV18 to TRBJ1-2; D may be TRBD1 (5 bases). The CDR3 sequence is CASSPDGGSNYGYTF. CDR3 nucleotide sequence: TGTGCCAGCTCACCAGACGGGGGGAGCAACTATGGCTACACCTTC. Together with reference TRBV18 and TRBJ1-2, the CDR3 gives the full variable domain: NAGVMQNPRHLVRRRGQEARLRCSPMKGHSHVYWYRQLPEEGLKFMVYLQKENIIDESGMPKERFSAEFPKEGPSILRIQQVVRGDSAAYFCASSPDGGSNYGYTFGSGTRLTVV.